The present T cell receptor (beta chain) was sequenced within a study of blood T cell repertoires in COVID-19. Study at large: The United States, Italy and Spain were the sources of the acute and convalescent COVID-19 samples. Sources were T cells, B-cell-depleted T cells, or PBMCs; the material itself was cDNA or gDNA.

Trimming took 1 base from V and 5 from J, leaving 9 bases between them. Germline values: CDR1 SGHNT, CDR2 YENEEA. The CDR3 totals 14 residues. This table comes from immunoSEQ multiplex PCR, and its TCRdb copy is limited to in-frame clones, with some not included. The table lists 300,000 to 350,000 clones, 88% of them singletons. The sample comprised peripheral blood. The sequence came from a woman in her 30s with COVID-19, enrolled during active disease. V usage is TRBV11-3 and J usage is TRBJ2-1; D ambiguous. This chain's CDR3 is CASSLGSVNNEQFF. The CDR3 DNA reads TGTGCCAGCAGCTTAGGTTCAGTCAACAATGAGCAGTTCTTC.